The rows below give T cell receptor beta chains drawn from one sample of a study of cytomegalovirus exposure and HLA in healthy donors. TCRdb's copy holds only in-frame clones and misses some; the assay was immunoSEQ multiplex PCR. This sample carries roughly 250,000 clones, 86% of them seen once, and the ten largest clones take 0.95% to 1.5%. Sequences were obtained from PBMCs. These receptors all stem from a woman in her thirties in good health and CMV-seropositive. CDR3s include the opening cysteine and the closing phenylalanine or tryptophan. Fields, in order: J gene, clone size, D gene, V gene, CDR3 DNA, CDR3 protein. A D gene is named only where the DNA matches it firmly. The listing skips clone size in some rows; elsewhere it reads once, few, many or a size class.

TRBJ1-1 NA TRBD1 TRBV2 TGTGCCAGCACCGGACAGGGGTACAACACTGAAGCTTTCTTT CASTGQGYNTEAFF
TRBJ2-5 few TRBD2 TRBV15 TGTGCCACCAGCAGGTGGTCTAGCGGGTACCAAGAGACCCAGTACTTC CATSRWSSGYQETQYF
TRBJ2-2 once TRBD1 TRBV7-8 TGTGCCAGCAGCGACAAGCAGGGGGCTAGGAACACCGGGGAGCTGTTTTTT CASSDKQGARNTGELFF
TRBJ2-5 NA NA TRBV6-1 TGTGCCAGCAACCGGGACTTGGGAGGCGGAGAGACCCAGTACTTC CASNRDLGGGETQYF
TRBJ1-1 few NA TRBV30 TGTGCCTGGAGCCTCGAGGACATCTCTGAAGCTTTCTTT CAWSLEDISEAFF
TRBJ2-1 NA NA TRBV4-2 TGTGCCAGCAGCCAGGATCTAGCTCGCAATGAGCAGTTCTTC CASSQDLARNEQFF
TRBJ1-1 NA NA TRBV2 TGTGCCAGCAGTGAGCAGGGCTCTTATACTGAAGCTTTCTTT CASSEQGSYTEAFF
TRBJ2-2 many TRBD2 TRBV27 TGTGCCAGCACTCCGGGACTAGCGGACGCCACCGGGGAGCTGTTTTTT CASTPGLADATGELFF
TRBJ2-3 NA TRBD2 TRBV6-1 TGTGCCAGCGGGGGTAGCGGGAGACGTACAGATACGCAGTATTTT CASGGSGRRTDTQYF
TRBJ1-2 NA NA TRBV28 TGTGCCAGTCGACAGATTGACTACACCTTC CASRQIDYTF
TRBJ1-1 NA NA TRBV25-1 TGTGCCAGCAGGTACACCGGGAGTGGAGCTTTCTTT CASRYTGSGAFF
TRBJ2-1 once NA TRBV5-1 TGCGCCAGCAGCGGAGGGACTTACTACAATGAGCAGTTCTTC CASSGGTYYNEQFF
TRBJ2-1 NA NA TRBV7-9 TGTGCCAGCAGCATCTTCGTCGATGAGCAGTTCTTC CASSIFVDEQFF
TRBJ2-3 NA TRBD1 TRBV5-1 TGCGCCAGCCAGGACAGGGAAGGGTCGGATACGCAGTATTTT CASQDREGSDTQYF